This T cell receptor (beta chain) derives from a study of blood T cell repertoires in COVID-19. Looking at the study overall: T cells, B-cell-depleted T cells, or PBMCs provided the cDNA or gDNA that served as material.

Participants came from roughly 24 US areas, aged about 18 to 89 years. Clinical history as reported by participants underpinned cohort assignment. This CDR3 contains 15 residues. The table came from immunoSEQ multiplex PCR; TCRdb's copy has only in-frame clones and leaves some out. The sample lists some 320,000 clones; around 90% were seen once. The TCR was taken from a man between 60 and 75 years old who had recovered from COVID-19. Sequencing was performed on PBMCs or T cells enriched from blood (not recorded which). The chain links TRBV21-1 to TRBJ1-4. TRBV21-1 represents a pseudogene. The CDR3 loop is CASSKDPPERAKLFF. The DNA of the CDR3 is TGTGCCAGCAGCAAAGACCCCCCTGAGAGGGCTAAACTGTTTTTT.